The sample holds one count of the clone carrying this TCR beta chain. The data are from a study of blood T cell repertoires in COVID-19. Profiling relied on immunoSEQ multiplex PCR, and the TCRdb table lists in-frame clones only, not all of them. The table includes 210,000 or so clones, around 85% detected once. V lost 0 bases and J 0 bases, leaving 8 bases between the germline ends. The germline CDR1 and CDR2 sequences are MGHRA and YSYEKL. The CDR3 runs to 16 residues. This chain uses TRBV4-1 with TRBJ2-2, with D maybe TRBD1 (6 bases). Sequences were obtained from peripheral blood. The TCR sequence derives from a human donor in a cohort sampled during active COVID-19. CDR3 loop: CASSQDGQPNTGELFF. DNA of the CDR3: TGCGCCAGCAGCCAAGATGGACAGCCGAACACCGGGGAGCTGTTTTTT.